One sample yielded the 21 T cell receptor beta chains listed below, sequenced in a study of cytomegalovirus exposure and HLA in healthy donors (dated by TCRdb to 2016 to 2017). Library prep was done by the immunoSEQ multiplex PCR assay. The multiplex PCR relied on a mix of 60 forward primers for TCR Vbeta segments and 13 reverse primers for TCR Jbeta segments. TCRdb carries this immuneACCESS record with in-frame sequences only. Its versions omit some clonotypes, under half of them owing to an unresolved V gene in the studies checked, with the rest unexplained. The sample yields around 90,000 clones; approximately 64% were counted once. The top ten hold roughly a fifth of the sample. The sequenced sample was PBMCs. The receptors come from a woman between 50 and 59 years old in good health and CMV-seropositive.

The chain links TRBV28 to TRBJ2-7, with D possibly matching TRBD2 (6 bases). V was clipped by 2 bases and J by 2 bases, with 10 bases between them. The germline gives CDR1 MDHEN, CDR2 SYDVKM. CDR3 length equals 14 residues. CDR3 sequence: CASSLGGSAYEQYF. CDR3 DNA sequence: TGTGCCAGCAGTTTAGGGGGGTCGGCCTACGAGCAGTACTTC. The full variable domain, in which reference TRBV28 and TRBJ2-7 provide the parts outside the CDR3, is DVKVTQSSRYLVKRTGEKVFLECVQDMDHENMFWYRQDPGLGLRLIYFSYDVKMKEKGDIPEGYSVSREKKERFSLILESASTNQTSMYLCASSLGGSAYEQYFGPGTRLTVT.

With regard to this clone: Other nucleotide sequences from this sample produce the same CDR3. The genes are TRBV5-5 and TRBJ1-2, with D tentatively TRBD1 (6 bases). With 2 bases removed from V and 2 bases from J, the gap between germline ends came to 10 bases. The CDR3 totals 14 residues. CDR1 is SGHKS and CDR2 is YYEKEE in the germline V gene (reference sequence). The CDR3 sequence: CASSFGQTNYGYTF. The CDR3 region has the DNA TGTGCCAGCAGCTTCGGACAGACCAACTATGGCTACACCTTC.

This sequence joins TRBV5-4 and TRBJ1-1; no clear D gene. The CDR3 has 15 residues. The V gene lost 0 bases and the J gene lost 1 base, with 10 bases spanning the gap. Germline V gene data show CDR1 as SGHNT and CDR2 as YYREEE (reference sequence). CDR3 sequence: CASSLGEGWNTEAFF. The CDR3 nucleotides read TGTGCCAGCAGCTTGGGGGAGGGATGGAACACTGAAGCTTTCTTT.

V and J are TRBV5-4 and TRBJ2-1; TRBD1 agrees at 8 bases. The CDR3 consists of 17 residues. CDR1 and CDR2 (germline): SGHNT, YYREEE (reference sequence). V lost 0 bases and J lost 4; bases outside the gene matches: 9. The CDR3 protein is CASSLGGAGGAYNEQFF. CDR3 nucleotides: TGTGCCAGCAGCTTGGGAGGGGCAGGGGGCGCTTACAATGAGCAGTTCTTC.

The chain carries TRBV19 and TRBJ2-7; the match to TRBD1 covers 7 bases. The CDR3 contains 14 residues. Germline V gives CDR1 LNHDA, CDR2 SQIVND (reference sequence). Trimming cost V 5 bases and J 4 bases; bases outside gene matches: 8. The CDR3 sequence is CASSRQGVAYEQYF. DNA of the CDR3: TGTGCCAGTAGTCGACAGGGTGTAGCGTACGAGCAGTACTTC. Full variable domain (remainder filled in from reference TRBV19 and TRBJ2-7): DGGITQSPKYLFRKEGQNVTLSCEQNLNHDAMYWYRQDPGQGLRLIYYSQIVNDFQKGDIAEGYSVSREKKESFPLTVTSAQKNPTAFYLCASSRQGVAYEQYFGPGTRLTVT.

In DNA, the CDR3 is TGCGCCAGCAGTGACGGGGGGGCCCGACCAGATACGCAGTATTTT. It yields the protein CASSDGGARPDTQYF. The V and J genes are TRBV10-1 and TRBJ2-3; 8 bases agree with TRBD2. The CDR3 consists of 15 residues. Germline V gene data show CDR1 as WNHNN and CDR2 as SYGVQD (reference sequence). J was trimmed by 4 bases and V by 3 bases; bases with no gene match: 6.

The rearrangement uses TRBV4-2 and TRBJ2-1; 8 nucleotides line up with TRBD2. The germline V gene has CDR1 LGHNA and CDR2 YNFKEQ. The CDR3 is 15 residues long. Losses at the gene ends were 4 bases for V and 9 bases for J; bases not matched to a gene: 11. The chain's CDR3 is CASSRLSGVDTEQFF. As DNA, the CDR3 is TGTGCCAGCAGCCGCCTTAGCGGGGTGGATACTGAGCAGTTCTTC.

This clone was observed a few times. Here the CDR3 DNA reads TGCGCCAGCAGCGTAGGACAGTCGGATCTCACCATATATTTT. Translating it yields CASSVGQSDLTIYF. V is TRBV5-1 and J is TRBJ1-3; a possible D gene is TRBD1 (6 bases). The V end lost 4 bases, the J end lost 9 bases, and 17 bases lay between the germline ends. This CDR3 has 14 residues. Germline CDR1 SGHRS, CDR2 YFSETQ.

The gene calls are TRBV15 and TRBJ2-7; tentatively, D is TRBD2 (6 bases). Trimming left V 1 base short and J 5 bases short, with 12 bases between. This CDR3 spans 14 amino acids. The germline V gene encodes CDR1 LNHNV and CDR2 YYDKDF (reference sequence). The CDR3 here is CATSRGQGGNEQYF. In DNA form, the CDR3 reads TGTGCCACCAGCAGAGGCCAGGGAGGAAACGAGCAGTACTTC.

Here the CDR3 reads CASSLGVVNGNTEAFF. Here the CDR3 DNA reads TGTGCCAGCAGCTTAGGTGTTGTCAACGGGAACACTGAAGCTTTCTTT. This chain uses TRBV7-3 with TRBJ1-1; unclear D gene. The germline gives CDR1 SGHTA, CDR2 FQGTGA. The V end was cut by 2 bases, the J end by 1 base, with 14 bases between. This CDR3 is 16 amino acids long.

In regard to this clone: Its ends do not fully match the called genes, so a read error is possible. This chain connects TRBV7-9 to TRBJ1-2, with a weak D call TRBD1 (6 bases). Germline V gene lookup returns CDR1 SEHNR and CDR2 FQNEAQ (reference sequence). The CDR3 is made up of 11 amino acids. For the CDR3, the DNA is TGTTCCAGCAGCAAAACTCACAGGGTCACCTTC. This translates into CSSSKTHRVTF.

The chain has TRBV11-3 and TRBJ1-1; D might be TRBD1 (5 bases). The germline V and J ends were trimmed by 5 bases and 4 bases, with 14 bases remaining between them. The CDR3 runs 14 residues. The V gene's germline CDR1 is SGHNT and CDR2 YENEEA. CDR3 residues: CASSHTRGGTEAFF. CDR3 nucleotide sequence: TGTGCCAGCAGCCACACCCGGGGGGGCACTGAAGCTTTCTTT.

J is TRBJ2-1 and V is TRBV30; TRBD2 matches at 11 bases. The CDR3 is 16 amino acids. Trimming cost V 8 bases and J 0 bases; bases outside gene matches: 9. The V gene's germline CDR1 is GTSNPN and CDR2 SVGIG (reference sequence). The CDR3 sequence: CAGVGTSGLSYNEQFF. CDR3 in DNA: TGTGCCGGAGTGGGGACTAGCGGTCTCTCCTACAATGAGCAGTTCTTC.

CDR3 sequence: CAWSFDTNTEAFF. Here the CDR3 DNA reads TGTGCCTGGAGCTTCGACACGAACACTGAAGCTTTCTTT. This chain links TRBV30 with TRBJ1-1; D remains unclear. Deletions cut 3 bases from V and 1 base from J, with 9 bases between. CDR1 is GTSNPN and CDR2 is SVGIG in the germline V gene (reference sequence). The CDR3 length is 13 residues.

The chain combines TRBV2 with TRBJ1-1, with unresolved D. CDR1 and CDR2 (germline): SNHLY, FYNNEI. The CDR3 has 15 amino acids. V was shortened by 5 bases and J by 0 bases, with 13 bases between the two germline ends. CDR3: CASSLADSMNTEAFF. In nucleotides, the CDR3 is TGTGCCAGCAGTCTGGCAGACTCTATGAACACTGAAGCTTTCTTT.

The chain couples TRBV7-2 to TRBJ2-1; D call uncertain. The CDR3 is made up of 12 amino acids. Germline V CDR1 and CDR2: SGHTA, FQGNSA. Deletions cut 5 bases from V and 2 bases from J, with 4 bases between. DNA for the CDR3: TGTGCCAGCAGCGAGCCCTACAATGAGCAGTTCTTC. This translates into CASSEPYNEQFF.

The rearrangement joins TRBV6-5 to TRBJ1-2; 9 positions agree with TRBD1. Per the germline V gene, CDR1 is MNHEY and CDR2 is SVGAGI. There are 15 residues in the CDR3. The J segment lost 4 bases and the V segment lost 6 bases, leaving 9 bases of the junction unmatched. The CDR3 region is CASSYGQGTTYGYTF. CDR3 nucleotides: TGTGCCAGCAGCTACGGACAGGGGACAACCTATGGCTACACCTTC.

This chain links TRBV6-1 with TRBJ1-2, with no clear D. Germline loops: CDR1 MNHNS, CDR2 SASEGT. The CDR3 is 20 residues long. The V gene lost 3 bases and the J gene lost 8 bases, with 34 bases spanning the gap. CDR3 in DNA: TGTGCCAGCAGTGACTATTATCGGAGCTTAGTATCACTTACCAACGTCGGCTACACCTTC. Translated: CASSDYYRSLVSLTNVGYTF.

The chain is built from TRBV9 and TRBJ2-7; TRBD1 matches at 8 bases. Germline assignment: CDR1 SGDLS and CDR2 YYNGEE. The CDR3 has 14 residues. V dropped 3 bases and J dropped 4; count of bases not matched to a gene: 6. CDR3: CASSEGQGNYEQYF. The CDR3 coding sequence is TGTGCCAGCAGCGAAGGACAGGGAAATTACGAGCAGTACTTC.

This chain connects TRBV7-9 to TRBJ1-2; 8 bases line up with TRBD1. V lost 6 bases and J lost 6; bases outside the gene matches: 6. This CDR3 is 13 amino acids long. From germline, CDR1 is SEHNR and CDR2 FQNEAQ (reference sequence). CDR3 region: CASRSGTGDGYTF. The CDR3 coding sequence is TGTGCCAGCAGATCGGGGACAGGCGATGGCTACACCTTC. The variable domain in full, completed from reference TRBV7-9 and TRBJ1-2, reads DTGVSQNPRHKITKRGQNVTFRCDPISEHNRLYWYRQTLGQGPEFLTYFQNEAQLEKSRLLSDRFSAERPKGSFSTLEIQRTEQGDSAMYLCASRSGTGDGYTFGSGTRLTVV.

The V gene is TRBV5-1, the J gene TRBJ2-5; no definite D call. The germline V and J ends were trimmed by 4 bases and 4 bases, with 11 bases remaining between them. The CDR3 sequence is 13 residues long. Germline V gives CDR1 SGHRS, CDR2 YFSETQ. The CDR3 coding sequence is TGCGCCAGCAGCCCTAATCTTGGAGAGACCCAGTACTTC. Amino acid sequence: CASSPNLGETQYF.